This TCR beta chain came from a study of identical twins' blood T cells. Deletions cut 4 bases from V and 2 bases from J, with 9 bases between. The CDR3 totals 13 residues. The germline V gene encodes CDR1 SGHAT and CDR2 FQNNGV. Study observations and caveats: Abundant TCRbeta CDR3s overlapped more between twins than with unrelated donors. Twin repertoire similarity may partly reflect shared environment.

TCR cDNA libraries came from RNA via a modified published protocol. In the authors' methods: Each library had about 2 to 3.6 million CDR3 reads and about 90,000 to nearly 500,000 clonotypes. TCRdb fed the 5' RACE reads into MiXCR, producing one record per CDR3 protein. In this record, the V and J calls reflect TCRdb's handling and not the investigators' own analysis. Of hundreds of thousands of distinct CDR3 sequences in the sample, roughly 31% were seen once. A few counts support this clonotype. Its antigen is unknown. The source of this sequence is a woman aged 18-50 years in good health. Sequenced: PBMCs. J is TRBJ2-7 and V is TRBV11-2; D is unclear. The CDR3 protein is CASSSEPPYEQYF. The CDR3 DNA reads as TGTGCCAGCAGCTCGGAACCTCCCTACGAGCAGTACTTC.